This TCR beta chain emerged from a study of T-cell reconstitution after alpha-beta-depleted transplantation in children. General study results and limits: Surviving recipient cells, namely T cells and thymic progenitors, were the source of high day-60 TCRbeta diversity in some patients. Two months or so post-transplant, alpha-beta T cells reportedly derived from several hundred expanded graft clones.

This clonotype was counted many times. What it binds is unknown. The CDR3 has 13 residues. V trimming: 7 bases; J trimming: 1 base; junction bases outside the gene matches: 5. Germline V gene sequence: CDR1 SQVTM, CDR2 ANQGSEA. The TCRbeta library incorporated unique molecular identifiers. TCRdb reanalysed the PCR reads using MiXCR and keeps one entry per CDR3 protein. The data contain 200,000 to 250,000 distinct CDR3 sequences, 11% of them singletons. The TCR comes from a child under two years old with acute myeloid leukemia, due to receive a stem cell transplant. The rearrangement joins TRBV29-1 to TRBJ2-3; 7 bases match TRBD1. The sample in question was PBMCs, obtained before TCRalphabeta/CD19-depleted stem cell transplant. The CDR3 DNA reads TGCAGCGCTTCCACAGGGGGCACAGATACGCAGTATTTT. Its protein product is CSASTGGTDTQYF.